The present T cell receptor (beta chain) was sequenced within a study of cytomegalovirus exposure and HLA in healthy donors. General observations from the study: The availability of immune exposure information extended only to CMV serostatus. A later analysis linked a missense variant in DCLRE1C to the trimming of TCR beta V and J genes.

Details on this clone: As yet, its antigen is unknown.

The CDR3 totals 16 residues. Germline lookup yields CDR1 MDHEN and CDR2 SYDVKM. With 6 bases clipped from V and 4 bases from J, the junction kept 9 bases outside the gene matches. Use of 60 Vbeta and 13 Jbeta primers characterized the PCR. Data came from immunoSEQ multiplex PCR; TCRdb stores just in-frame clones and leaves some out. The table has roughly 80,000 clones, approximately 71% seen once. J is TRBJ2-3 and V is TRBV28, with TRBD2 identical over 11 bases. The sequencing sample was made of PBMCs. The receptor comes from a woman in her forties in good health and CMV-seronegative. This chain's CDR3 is CASRPVAGGPSDTQYF. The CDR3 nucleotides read TGTGCCAGCAGGCCGGTAGCGGGAGGGCCTTCAGATACGCAGTATTTT.